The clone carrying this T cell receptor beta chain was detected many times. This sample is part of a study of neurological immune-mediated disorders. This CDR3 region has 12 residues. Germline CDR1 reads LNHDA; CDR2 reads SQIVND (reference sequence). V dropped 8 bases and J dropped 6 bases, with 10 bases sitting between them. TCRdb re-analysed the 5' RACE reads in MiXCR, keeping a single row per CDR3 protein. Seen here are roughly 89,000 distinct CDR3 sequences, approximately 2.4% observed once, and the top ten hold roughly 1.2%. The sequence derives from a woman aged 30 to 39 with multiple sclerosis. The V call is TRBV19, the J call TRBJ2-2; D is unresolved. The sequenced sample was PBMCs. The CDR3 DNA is TGTGCCAGTCCCTCGGCTCCCGGGGAGCTGTTTTTT. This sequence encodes CASPSAPGELFF. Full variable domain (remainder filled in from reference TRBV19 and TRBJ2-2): DGGITQSPKYLFRKEGQNVTLSCEQNLNHDAMYWYRQDPGQGLRLIYYSQIVNDFQKGDIAEGYSVSREKKESFPLTVTSAQKNPTAFYLCASPSAPGELFFGEGSRLTVL.